This T cell receptor (beta chain) appears in the sequencing data of a study of T cell responses to AZD1222 COVID-19 vaccine. This table comes from immunoSEQ multiplex PCR, and its TCRdb copy is limited to in-frame clones, with some not included. The sample gives about 120,000 clones, more than 85% of which show up once; around 2.4% is in the top ten. Comments on this clone: Its specificity is unknown.

The V gene's germline CDR1 is MNHEY and CDR2 SVGAGI. This CDR3 is 12 amino acids long. V lost 9 bases, J lost 6 bases, and 7 bases stayed unmatched. Study-level findings and limits: Epitopes outside B.1.351 and B.1.1.7 mutated regions reportedly drew nearly half of spike TCRs. Repertoires were sampled only after the peak T cell response.

This material consisted of peripheral blood, taken on day 0 of AZD1222 vaccination. The chain couples TRBV6-5 to TRBJ2-7, with 8 nucleotides matching TRBD1. This receptor was taken from an adult in good health. Written as DNA, the CDR3 is TGTGCCAGGCGAGACAGGGGAGGCGAGCAGTACTTC. Its translation is CARRDRGGEQYF.